This TCR beta chain was captured by sequencing in a study of blood T cell repertoires in COVID-19. Study as a whole: PBMCs, B-cell-depleted T cells, or T cells were the source of the cDNA or gDNA that made up the material.

The CDR3 is made up of 15 amino acids. With V trimmed by 4 bases and J by 3 bases, 6 bases remained unmatched. Germline lookup yields CDR1 SGHNT and CDR2 YENEEA. Authors' methods: Scientists estimated how many nucleated cells there were by amplifying reference gene primers. Clones were read by immunoSEQ multiplex PCR, and TCRdb kept only the in-frame ones, dropping some. V, J and clone size reflect that table, while D and trimming were determined from the DNA. The table lists about 68,000 clones, approximately 80% of them singletons. The receptor's source is a human donor in a cohort sampled during active COVID-19. Material: peripheral blood. V and J are TRBV11-3 and TRBJ2-5; 9 bases are a match to TRBD2. Here the CDR3 reads CASSSRAGGEETQYF. CDR3 nucleotides: TGTGCCAGCAGCTCAAGGGCGGGGGGGGAAGAGACCCAGTACTTC.